This T cell receptor beta chain derives from a study of T cell responses to AZD1222 COVID-19 vaccine (dated by TCRdb to the early 2020s). Regarding the study in general: AZD1222 recipients with second doses at about 4 weeks or about 12 weeks were pooled, because spike-specific TCR depth and breadth did not differ between schedules. TCR sequencing was performed for 230 to 250 trial participants, of whom about 200 were given two doses of AZD1222 and around 25 were given two doses of MenACWY control vaccine. Trial participants were enrolled into age subgroups of 18-55, 56-69 and 70-plus years, which contained about 160, 30 and 59 TCR-sequenced participants, respectively. What the study reported, not specific to this receptor: Spike-specific TCR breadth and depth rose significantly after two AZD1222 doses compared with day 0 and with MenACWY recipients. The 56-69-year group was small, and its depth increase did not reach significance, likely because of low power. Reportedly, close to half of the unique spike-specific TCRs recognized epitopes lying outside the regions that are mutated in the B.1.351 and B.1.1.7 variants. The whole spike protein was spanned by vaccine-associated CD4 TCRs, and dominant responses were seen in regions 160-218 and 743-854. Participants were mostly white British, with more females than males. The authors suggested clonal diversity may have been underestimated. Conclusions about previously exposed vaccinees are limited because only six or seven AZD1222 recipients were SARS-CoV-2 seropositive at baseline. Because no day 14 peak-response samples were available, repertoires were characterized only after the peak T cell response.

To note about this clone: No antigen is known for it. Base quality data are lacking; no much larger clone is found one base away.

The label giving this sample's time point can be read as: baseline before first vaccination. Vaccinee samples were obtained from the UK trials COV001 and COV002, which included a single-blind randomized controlled phase 2/3 trial of AZD1222 (ChAdOx1 nCoV-19) in healthy adults. For TCRbeta chain sequencing, PBMC samples from trial participants were taken at day 0 and at day 28 after the second dose. The CDR3 regions of human TCRbeta chains were subjected to immunosequencing. Processing in the source paper ran as follows. TCRs in the repertoires were compared against a reference library of SARS-CoV-2-specific TCRs that had been generated with the MIRA antigen-specificity platform. Breadth meant the fraction of unique TCRs that were SARS-CoV-2-associated, whereas depth meant the fraction of total T cells that were SARS-CoV-2-associated. Using the MIRA data, each spike-specific TCR was assigned both to the spike region to which the TCR was reactive and to a CD4 or CD8 class. Log10-transformed breadth and depth values were compared by one-way ANOVA with Sidak's multiple comparisons tests. TCRdb mirrors the immuneACCESS table, restricted to in-frame sequences. Some clones are absent from its copies; in checked studies, under half trace to an unresolved V gene, and the reason for the others is unknown. Clonal size and the V and J genes are those of that table, whereas D and trimming came from the DNA. The sample has about 210,000 clones on record, 85% to 95% of them singletons. The top ten clonotypes cover over 1% of the sample.

The germline V gene sets CDR1 to SGHAT and CDR2 to FQNNGV. V was cut back by 2 bases and J by 6 bases, leaving a gap of 7 bases between them. Its CDR3 holds 13 amino acids, cysteine through phenylalanine. The entry retains the CDR3 DNA only, 39 bases that are in frame from base 1. The specimen comprised peripheral blood, sampled on day 0 of AZD1222 vaccination. The sequence came from an adult in good health. The chain uses TRBV11-2 and TRBJ1-4, with no D gene named confidently. This receptor carries the CDR3 CASSLPPYEKLFF. The base sequence is TGTGCCAGCAGCTTACCCCCCTATGAAAAACTGTTTTTT.